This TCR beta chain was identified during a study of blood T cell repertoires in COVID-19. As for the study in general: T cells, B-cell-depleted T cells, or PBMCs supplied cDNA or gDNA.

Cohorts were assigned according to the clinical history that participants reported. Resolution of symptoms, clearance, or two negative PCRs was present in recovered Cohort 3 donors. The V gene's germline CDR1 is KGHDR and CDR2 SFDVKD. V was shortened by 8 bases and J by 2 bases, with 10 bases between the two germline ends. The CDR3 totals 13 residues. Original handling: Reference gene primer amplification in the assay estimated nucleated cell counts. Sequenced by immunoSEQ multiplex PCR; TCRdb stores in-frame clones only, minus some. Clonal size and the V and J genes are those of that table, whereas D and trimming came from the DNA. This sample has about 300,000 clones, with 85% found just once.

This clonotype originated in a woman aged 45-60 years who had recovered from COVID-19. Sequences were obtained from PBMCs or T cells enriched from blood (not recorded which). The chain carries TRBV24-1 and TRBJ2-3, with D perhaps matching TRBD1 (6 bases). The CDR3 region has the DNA TGTGCCACCAAACAGGGTCTCACAGATACGCAGTATTTT. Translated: CATKQGLTDTQYF.